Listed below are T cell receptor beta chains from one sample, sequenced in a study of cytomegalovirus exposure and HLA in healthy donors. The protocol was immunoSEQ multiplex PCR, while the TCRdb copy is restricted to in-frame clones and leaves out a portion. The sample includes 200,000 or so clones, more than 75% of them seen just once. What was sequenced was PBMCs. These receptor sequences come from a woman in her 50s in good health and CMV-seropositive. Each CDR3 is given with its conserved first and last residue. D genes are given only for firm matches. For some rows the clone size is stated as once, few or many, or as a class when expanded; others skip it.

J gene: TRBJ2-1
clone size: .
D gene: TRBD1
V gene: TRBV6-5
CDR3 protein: CASHRGDEQFF
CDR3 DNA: TGTGCCAGCCACAGGGGGGATGAGCAGTTCTTC

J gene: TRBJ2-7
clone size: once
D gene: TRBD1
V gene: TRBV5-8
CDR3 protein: CASSLRQGQPRYEQYF
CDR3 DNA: TGTGCCAGCAGCTTGAGACAGGGACAACCACGGTACGAGCAGTACTTC

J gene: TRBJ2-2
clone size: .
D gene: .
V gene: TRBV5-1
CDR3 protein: CASSLLDSTGELFF
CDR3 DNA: TGCGCCAGCAGCTTACTAGATTCCACCGGGGAGCTGTTTTTT

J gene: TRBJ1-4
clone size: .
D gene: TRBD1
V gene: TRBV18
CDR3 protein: CASSQTGILEKLFF
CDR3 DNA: TGTGCCAGCTCGCAGACAGGGATTCTTGAAAAACTGTTTTTT

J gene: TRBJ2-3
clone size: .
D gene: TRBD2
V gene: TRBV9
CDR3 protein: CASSVGGSGGTSTDTQYF
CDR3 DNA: TGTGCCAGCAGCGTAGGGGGTAGCGGGGGGACTAGCACAGATACGCAGTATTTT

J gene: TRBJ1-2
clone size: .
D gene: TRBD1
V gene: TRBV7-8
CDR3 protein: CASSSDRGRDGYTF
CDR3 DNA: TGTGCCAGCAGCTCCGACAGGGGGCGGGATGGCTACACCTTC

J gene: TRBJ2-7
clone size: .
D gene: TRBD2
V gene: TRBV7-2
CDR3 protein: CASSLVRGESEQYF
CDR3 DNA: TGTGCCAGCAGCTTAGTGCGGGGGGAAAGCGAGCAGTACTTC

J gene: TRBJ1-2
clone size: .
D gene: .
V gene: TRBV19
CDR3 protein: CASVDTRANYGYTF
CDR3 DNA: TGTGCCAGTGTGGACACCCGGGCTAACTATGGCTACACCTTC

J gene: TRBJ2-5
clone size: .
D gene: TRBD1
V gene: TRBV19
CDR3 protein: CASSITTGAPQETQYF
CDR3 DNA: TGTGCCAGTAGTATAACGACAGGGGCCCCCCAAGAGACCCAGTACTTC

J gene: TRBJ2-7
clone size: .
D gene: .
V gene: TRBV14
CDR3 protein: CASSPSGDMTYEQYF
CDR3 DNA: TGTGCCAGCAGCCCTTCCGGGGATATGACCTACGAGCAGTACTTC

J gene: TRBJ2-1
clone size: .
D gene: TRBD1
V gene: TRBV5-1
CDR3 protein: CASSYGTGINEQFF
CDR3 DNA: TGCGCCAGCAGCTACGGGACAGGGATCAATGAGCAGTTCTTC

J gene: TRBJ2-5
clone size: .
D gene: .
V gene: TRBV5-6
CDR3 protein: CASSFVGGRALGETQYF
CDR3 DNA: TGTGCCAGCAGCTTTGTGGGCGGGCGTGCCCTGGGGGAGACCCAGTACTTC

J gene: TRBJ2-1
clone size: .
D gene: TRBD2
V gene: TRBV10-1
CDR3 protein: CASMTGGSGGANEQFF
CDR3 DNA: TGCGCCAGCATGACGGGAGGTAGCGGGGGGGCCAATGAGCAGTTCTTC

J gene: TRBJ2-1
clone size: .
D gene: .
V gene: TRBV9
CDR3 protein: CASSPSYNEQFF
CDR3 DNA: TGTGCCAGCAGCCCCTCTTACAATGAGCAGTTCTTC

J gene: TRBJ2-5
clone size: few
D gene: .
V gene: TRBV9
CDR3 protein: CASSADSLQETQYF
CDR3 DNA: TGTGCCAGCAGCGCGGACAGCTTACAAGAGACCCAGTACTTC

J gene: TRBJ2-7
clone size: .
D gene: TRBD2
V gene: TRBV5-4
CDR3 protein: CASSQTSGGAYEQYF
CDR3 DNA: TGTGCCAGCAGCCAAACTAGCGGGGGGGCGTACGAGCAGTACTTC

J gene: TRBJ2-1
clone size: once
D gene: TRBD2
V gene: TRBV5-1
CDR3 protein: CASSLGLAEGNEQFF
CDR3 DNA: TGCGCCAGCAGCTTGGGGCTAGCGGAGGGGAATGAGCAGTTCTTC

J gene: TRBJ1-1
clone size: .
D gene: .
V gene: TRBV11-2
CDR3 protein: CASSLAGRGNTEAFF
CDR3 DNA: TGTGCCAGCAGCTTAGCTGGCAGGGGAAACACTGAAGCTTTCTTT

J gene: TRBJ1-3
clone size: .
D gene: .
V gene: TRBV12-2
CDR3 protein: CASRPGGGPHSGNTIYF
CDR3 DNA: TGTGCAAGTCGCCCCGGAGGAGGACCCCACTCTGGAAACACCATATATTTT

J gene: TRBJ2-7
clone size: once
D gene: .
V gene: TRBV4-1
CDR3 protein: CASSQEFPGYEQYF
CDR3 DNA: TGCGCCAGCAGCCAAGAATTTCCGGGTTACGAGCAGTACTTC

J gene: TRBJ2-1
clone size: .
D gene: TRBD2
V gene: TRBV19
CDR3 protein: CASSYGGIYNEQFF
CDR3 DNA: TGTGCCAGTAGTTACGGGGGGATCTACAATGAGCAGTTCTTC

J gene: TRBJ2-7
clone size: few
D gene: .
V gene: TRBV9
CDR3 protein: CASSSQDPYEQYF
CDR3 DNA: TGTGCCAGCAGCTCCCAGGATCCCTACGAGCAGTACTTC

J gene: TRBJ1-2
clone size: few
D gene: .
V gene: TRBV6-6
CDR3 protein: CASSSDGGYTF
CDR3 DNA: TGTGCCAGCAGTTCAGATGGTGGCTACACCTTC

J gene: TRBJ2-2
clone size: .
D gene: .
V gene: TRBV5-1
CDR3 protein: CASSLAARGTGELFF
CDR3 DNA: TGCGCCAGCAGCTTGGCCGCGAGAGGGACCGGGGAGCTGTTTTTT

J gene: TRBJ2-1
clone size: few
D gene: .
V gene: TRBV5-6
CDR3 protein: CASKPTPGNEQFF
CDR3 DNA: TGTGCCAGCAAGCCTACCCCGGGGAATGAGCAGTTCTTC

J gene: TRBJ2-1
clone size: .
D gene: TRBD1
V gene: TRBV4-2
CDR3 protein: CASSLRGGLYNEQFF
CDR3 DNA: TGTGCCAGCAGCTTAAGAGGGGGCCTATACAATGAGCAGTTCTTC

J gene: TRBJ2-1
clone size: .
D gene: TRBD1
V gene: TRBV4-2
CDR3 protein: CASSPGQGGYNEQFF
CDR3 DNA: TGTGCCAGCAGCCCCGGACAGGGAGGTTACAATGAGCAGTTCTTC

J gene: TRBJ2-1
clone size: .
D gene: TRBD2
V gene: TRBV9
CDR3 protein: CASRPGGGGDYNEQFF
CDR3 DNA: TGTGCCAGCAGGCCGGGGGGCGGGGGGGATTACAATGAGCAGTTCTTC

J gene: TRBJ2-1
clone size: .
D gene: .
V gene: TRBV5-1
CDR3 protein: CASSLSPVNNEQFF
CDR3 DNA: TGCGCCAGCAGCTTGTCGCCGGTAAACAATGAGCAGTTCTTC

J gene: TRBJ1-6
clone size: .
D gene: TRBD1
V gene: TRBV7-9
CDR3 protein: CASSTGDRGDSPLHF
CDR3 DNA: TGTGCCAGCAGCACCGGGGACAGGGGAGATTCACCCCTCCACTTT

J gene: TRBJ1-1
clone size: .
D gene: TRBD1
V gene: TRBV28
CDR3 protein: CASRGQGTEALF
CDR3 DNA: TGTGCCAGCAGAGGACAGGGCACTGAAGCTTTATTT

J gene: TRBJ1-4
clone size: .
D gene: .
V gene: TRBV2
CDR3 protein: CASSELGSPNEKLFF
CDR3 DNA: TGTGCCAGCAGTGAGTTGGGCAGCCCTAATGAAAAACTGTTTTTT

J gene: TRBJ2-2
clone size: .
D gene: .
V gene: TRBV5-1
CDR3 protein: CASSLRLTNTGELFF
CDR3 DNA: TGCGCCAGCAGCTTGCGTCTTACGAACACCGGGGAGCTGTTTTTT

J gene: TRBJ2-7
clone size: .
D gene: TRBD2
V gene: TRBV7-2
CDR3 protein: CASSPGGLAGTYEQYF
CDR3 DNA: TGTGCCAGCAGCCCAGGGGGACTAGCGGGGACCTACGAGCAGTACTTC

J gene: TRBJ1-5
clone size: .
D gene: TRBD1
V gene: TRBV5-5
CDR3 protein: CASSPGQQYRPQHF
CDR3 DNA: TGTGCCAGCAGCCCGGGACAGCAGTATCGGCCCCAGCATTTT

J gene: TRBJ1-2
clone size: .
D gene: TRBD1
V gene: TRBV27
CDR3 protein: CASSVMGPQGGYGYTF
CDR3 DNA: TGTGCCAGCAGTGTCATGGGTCCCCAGGGGGGCTATGGCTACACCTTC

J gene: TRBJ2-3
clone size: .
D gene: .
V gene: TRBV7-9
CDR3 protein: CASSFTGRAEDTQYF
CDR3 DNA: TGTGCCAGCAGCTTTACGGGCAGGGCCGAAGATACGCAGTATTTT

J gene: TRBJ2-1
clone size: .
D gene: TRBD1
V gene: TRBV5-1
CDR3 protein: CASSGGTGVNEQFF
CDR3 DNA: TGCGCCAGCAGCGGCGGGACAGGGGTCAATGAGCAGTTCTTC

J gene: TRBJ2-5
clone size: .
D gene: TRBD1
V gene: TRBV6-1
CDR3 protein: CASSFSQGAEETQYF
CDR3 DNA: TGTGCCAGCAGTTTTTCACAGGGGGCAGAGGAGACCCAGTACTTC

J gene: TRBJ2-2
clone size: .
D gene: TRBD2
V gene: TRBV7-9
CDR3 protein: CASSFSGVANTGELFF
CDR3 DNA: TGTGCCAGCAGCTTTAGCGGGGTCGCGAACACCGGGGAGCTGTTTTTT